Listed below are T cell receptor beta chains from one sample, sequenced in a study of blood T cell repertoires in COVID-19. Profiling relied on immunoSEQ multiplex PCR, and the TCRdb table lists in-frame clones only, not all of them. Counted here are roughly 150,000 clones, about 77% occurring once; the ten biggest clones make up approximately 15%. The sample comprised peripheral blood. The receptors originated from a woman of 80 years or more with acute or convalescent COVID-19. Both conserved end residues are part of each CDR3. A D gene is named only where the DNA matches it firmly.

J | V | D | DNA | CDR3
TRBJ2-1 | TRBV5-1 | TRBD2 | TGCGCCAGCAGCTTGGCTAGCGGTATTTACAATGAGCAGTTCTTC | CASSLASGIYNEQFF
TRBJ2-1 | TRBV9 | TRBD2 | TGTGCCAGCAGCGTAGCTCCTAGCGGAGGCTACAATGAGCAGTTCTTC | CASSVAPSGGYNEQFF
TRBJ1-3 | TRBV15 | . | TGTGCCACCAGCAGAGATCGGTCCACCGGAAACACCATATATTTT | CATSRDRSTGNTIYF
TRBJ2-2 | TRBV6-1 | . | TGTGCCAGCAGTGAAGGGGGAGGTCCCGGGGAGCTGTTTTTT | CASSEGGGPGELFF
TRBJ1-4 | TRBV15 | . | TGTGCCACCAGCAGAGGGGCGACGGCCAGTGAAAAACTGTTTTTT | CATSRGATASEKLFF
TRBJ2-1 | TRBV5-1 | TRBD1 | TGCGCCAGCAGGACAGGGGTCCCGACCAATGAGCAGTTCTTC | CASRTGVPTNEQFF
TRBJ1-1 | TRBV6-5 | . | TGTGCCAGCAGTTATTCGACAGGCATAACAACTGAAGCTTTCTTT | CASSYSTGITTEAFF
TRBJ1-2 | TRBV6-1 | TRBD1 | TGTGCCAGCAGTGAATTGGGACAGGACTATGGCTACACCTTC | CASSELGQDYGYTF
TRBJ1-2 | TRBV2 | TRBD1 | TGTGCCAGCATACAGGGGGATGGCTACACCTTC | CASIQGDGYTF
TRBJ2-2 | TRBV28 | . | TGTGCCAGCAGAGAAAGTGGAGGGTCCGGGGAGCTGTTTTTT | CASRESGGSGELFF
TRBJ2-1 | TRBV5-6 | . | TGTGCCAGCAGCTTGGTAGGTCTAGGCTACAATGAGCAGTTCTTC | CASSLVGLGYNEQFF
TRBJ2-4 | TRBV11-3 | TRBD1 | TGTGCCAGCAGCTCGCCCCGTCCCGGGACAGGGAGGACCAAAAACATTCAGTACTTC | CASSSPRPGTGRTKNIQYF
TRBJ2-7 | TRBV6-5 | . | TGTGCCAGCAGTTACTCGATGCAGGGCCCCTACGAGCAGTACTTC | CASSYSMQGPYEQYF
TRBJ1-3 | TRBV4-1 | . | TGCGCCAGCAGCTCCTTCCTTGGAAACACCATATATTTT | CASSSFLGNTIYF
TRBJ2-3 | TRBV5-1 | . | TGCGCCAGCAGTCTGGACTCAGGACTACCCAGCACAGATACGCAGTATTTT | CASSLDSGLPSTDTQYF
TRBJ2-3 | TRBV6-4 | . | TGTGCCAGCAGTGGACAGGCCACAGATACGCAGTATTTT | CASSGQATDTQYF
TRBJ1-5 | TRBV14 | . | TGTGCCAGCAGCCTCTGGTCGGGACAGCCCCAGCATTTT | CASSLWSGQPQHF